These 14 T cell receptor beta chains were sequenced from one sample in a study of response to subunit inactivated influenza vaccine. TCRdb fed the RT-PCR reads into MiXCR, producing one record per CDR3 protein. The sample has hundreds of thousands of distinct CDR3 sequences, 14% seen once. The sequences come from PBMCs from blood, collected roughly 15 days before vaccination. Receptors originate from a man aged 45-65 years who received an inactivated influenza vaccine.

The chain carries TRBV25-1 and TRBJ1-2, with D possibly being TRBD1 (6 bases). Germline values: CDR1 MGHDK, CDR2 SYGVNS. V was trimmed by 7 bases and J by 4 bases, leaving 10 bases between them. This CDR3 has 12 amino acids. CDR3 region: CASTAGVYGYTF. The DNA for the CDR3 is TGTGCCAGCACTGCAGGGGTCTATGGCTACACCTTC.

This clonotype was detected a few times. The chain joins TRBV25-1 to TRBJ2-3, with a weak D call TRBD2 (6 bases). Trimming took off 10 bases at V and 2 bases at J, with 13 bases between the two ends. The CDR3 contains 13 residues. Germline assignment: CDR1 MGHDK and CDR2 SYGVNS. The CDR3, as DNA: TGTGCCATCACGGAGGACTACACAGATACGCAGTATTTT. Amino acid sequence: CAITEDYTDTQYF.

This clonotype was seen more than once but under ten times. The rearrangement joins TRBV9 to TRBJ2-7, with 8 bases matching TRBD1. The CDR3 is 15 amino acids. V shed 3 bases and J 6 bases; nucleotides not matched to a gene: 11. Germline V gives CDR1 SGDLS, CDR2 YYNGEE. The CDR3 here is CASSGRGQGASEQYF. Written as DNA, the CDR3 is TGTGCCAGCAGCGGCCGGGGGCAGGGGGCCAGCGAGCAGTACTTC.

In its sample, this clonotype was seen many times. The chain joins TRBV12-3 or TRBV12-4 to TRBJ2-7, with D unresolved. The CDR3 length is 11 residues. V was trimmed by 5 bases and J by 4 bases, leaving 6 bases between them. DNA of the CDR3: TGTGCCAGCAGTCGGAAATACGAGCAGTACTTC. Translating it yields CASSRKYEQYF.

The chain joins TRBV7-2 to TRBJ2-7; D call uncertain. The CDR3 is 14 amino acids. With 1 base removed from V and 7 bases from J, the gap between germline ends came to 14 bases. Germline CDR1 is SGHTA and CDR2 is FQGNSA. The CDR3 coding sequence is TGTGCCAGCAGCTTAGGACCGGGCCTGCGGGAGCAGTACTTC. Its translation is CASSLGPGLREQYF.

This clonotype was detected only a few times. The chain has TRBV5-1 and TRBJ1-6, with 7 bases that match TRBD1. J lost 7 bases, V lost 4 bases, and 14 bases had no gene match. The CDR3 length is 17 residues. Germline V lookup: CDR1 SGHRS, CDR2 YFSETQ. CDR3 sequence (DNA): TGCGCCAGCAGCCTGTATTGGGACAGCTCCGGGAATTCACCCCTCCACTTT. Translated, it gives CASSLYWDSSGNSPLHF.

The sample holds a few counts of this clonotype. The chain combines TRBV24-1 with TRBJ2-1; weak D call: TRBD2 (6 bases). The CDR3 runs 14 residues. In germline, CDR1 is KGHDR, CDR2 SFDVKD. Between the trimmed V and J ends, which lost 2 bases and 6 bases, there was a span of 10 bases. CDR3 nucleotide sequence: TGTGCCACCAGTGATTGGCAGCGGGTCAATGAGCAGTTCTTC. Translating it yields CATSDWQRVNEQFF.

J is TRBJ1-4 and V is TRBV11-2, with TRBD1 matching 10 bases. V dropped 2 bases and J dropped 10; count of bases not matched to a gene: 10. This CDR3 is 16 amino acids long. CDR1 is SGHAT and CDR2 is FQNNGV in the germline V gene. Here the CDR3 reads CASSLQAGTGAVKLFF. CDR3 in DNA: TGTGCCAGCAGCTTACAAGCTGGGACAGGGGCGGTAAAACTGTTTTTT.

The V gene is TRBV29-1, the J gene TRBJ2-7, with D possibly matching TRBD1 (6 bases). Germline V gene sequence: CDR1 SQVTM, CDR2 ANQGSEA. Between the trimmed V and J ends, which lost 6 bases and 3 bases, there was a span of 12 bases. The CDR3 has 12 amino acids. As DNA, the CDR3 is TGCAGCGTCCGGGACATGAGCTACGAGCAGTACTTC. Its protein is CSVRDMSYEQYF.

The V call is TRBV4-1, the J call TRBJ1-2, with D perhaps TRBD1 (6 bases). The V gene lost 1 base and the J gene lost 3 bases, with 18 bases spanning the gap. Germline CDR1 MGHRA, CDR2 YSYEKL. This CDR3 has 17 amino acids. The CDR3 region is CASSQVRLRTAYYGYTF. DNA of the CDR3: TGCGCCAGCAGCCAAGTAAGGTTGCGGACAGCATACTATGGCTACACCTTC.

CDR3 sequence reads: CSARFEGARGAYEQFF. CDR3 sequence (DNA): TGCAGTGCTAGGTTCGAGGGGGCCCGGGGGGCATATGAGCAGTTCTTC. The V gene is TRBV20-1, the J gene TRBJ2-1; D tentatively reads TRBD1 or TRBD2 (7 bases each). V was clipped by 3 bases and J by 8 bases, with 23 bases between them. Per the germline V gene, CDR1 is DFQATT and CDR2 is SNEGSKA (reference sequence). This CDR3 is built from 16 residues.

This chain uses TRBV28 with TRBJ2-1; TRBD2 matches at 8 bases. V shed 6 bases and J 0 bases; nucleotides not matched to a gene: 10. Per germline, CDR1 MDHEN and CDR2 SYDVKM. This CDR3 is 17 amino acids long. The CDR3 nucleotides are TGTGCCAGCAGCCTAACTAAGCGGGGGAGCTCCTACAATGAGCAGTTCTTC. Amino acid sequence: CASSLTKRGSSYNEQFF. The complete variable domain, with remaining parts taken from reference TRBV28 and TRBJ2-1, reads DVKVTQSSRYLVKRTGEKVFLECVQDMDHENMFWYRQDPGLGLRLIYFSYDVKMKEKGDIPEGYSVSREKKERFSLILESASTNQTSMYLCASSLTKRGSSYNEQFFGPGTRLTVL.

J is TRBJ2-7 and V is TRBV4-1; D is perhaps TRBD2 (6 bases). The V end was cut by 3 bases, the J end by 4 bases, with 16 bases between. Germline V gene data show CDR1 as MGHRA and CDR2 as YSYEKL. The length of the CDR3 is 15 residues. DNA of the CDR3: TGCGCCAGCAGCCAGACCGGGACTGGGGTTTACGAGCAGTACTTC. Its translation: CASSQTGTGVYEQYF.

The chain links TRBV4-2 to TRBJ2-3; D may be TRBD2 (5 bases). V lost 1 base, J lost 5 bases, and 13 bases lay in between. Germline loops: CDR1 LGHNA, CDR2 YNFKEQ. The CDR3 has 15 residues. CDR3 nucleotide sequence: TGTGCCAGCAGCCAAGGGCCGGGGAGTGGAGATACGCAGTATTTT. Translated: CASSQGPGSGDTQYF.